These 29 T cell receptor beta chains were all obtained from the same sample, sequenced in a study of tumor-infiltrating lymphocytes in oesophageal squamous cell carcinoma. TCRdb re-derived calls from the PCR reads in MiXCR, one entry per CDR3 protein. In the table there are about 22,000 distinct CDR3 sequences, under 35% of which are singletons. Sequenced input: esophageal tumor tissue. The source of these receptors is a female donor with esophageal squamous cell carcinoma.

This chain links TRBV7-2 with TRBJ2-1; D might be TRBD2 (7 bases). Germline CDR1 and CDR2: SGHTA and FQGNSA. The CDR3 is 18 residues long. The V end lost 1 base, the J end lost 7 bases, and 23 bases lay between the germline ends. Written as DNA, the CDR3 is TGTGCCAGCAGCTTAGTACACGCCGGCGACAGGCGGGGGAATGAGCAGTTCTTC. It translates to CASSLVHAGDRRGNEQFF.

The J gene is TRBJ2-7, the V gene TRBV7-2; the D call may be TRBD1 or TRBD2 (5 bases each). V was cut by 1 base and J by 3 bases, with 13 bases left in between. The V gene's germline CDR1 is SGHTA and CDR2 FQGNSA. The CDR3 runs 15 residues. DNA of the CDR3: TGTGCCAGCAGCTTAGGGGGGACGCTAGTCTACGAGCAGTACTTC. Translated: CASSLGGTLVYEQYF.

This clonotype has a count of ten or more. The rearrangement links TRBV7-9 to TRBJ2-3; the match to TRBD2 covers 10 bases. The trim removed 5 bases at V and 5 bases at J, leaving 13 bases unmatched. This CDR3 has 17 amino acids. Per the germline V gene, CDR1 is SEHNR and CDR2 is FQNEAQ (reference sequence). This chain's CDR3 is CASSPGVLAGVRDTQYF. The CDR3 DNA follows: TGTGCCAGCAGCCCAGGGGTGCTAGCGGGAGTTAGAGATACGCAGTATTTT.

There are many counts of this clonotype. This sequence joins TRBV5-4 and TRBJ1-1, with D hard to call. V was shortened by 3 bases and J by 1 base, with 4 bases between the two germline ends. Germline lookup yields CDR1 SGHNT and CDR2 YYREEE (reference sequence). CDR3 length: 12 amino acids. In nucleotides, the CDR3 is TGTGCCAGCAGCTACGGGAACACTGAAGCTTTCTTT. Amino acids: CASSYGNTEAFF.

Worth noting for this clonotype: A read error is possible here, since a much larger clone lies one base away. The J gene is TRBJ2-7, the V gene TRBV28; the D gene is possibly TRBD1 (6 bases). TRBJ1-2 matches the DNA end more closely, so the J call is doubtful. Germline-derived CDR1 and CDR2 are MDHEN and SYDVKM. This CDR3 has 18 amino acids. For the CDR3, the DNA is TGTGCCAGCAGTTCAAGCATGGATTACAGGGTCCCCCACTATGGCTACACCTTC. This gives the protein CASSSSMDYRVPHYGYTF.

The genes are TRBV28 and TRBJ1-6; perhaps TRBD2 as D (6 bases). TRBJ2-5 matches the DNA end more closely, so the J call is doubtful. CDR1 and CDR2 (germline): MDHEN, SYDVKM. This CDR3 region has 14 residues. The CDR3 bases are TGTGCCAGCAGTTCTCCCTCGGGGGAGCAGACCCAGTACTTC. It is translated as CASSSPSGEQTQYF.

This chain links TRBV7-3 with TRBJ2-3, with D possibly matching TRBD1 (6 bases). The J call may be mistaken, given a closer DNA end match to TRBJ1-1. This CDR3 region has 14 residues. CDR1 is SGHTA and CDR2 is FQGTGA in the germline V gene. CDR3 DNA: TGTGCCAGCAGCTTAAACGGACAGATAGGTGAAGCTTTCTTT. It codes for CASSLNGQIGEAFF.

This clonotype has ten or more counts. The V call is TRBV27, the J call TRBJ2-5; the D is unclear. The CDR3 has 14 amino acids. V was cut by 5 bases and J by 4 bases, with 14 bases left in between. The germline V gene encodes CDR1 MNHEY and CDR2 SMNVEV (reference sequence). Here the CDR3 DNA reads TGTGCCAGCAGTCTAACGCGCCTATCAGAGACCCAGTACTTC. This sequence encodes CASSLTRLSETQYF.

This chain connects TRBV9 to TRBJ2-3, with TRBD1 as a possible D gene (8 bases). Germline CDR1 and CDR2: SGDLS and YYNGEE. This CDR3 has 16 amino acids. Trimming removed 0 bases from V and 3 bases from J, with 14 bases in between. CDR3 protein: CASSVAAGDRTDTQYF. The DNA of the CDR3 is TGTGCCAGCAGCGTAGCCGCGGGGGACAGGACAGATACGCAGTATTTT.

Regarding this clonotype: Mismatch with germline at one junction end may stem from a read error. The chain recombines TRBV7-2 with TRBJ1-2; maybe TRBD1 (5 bases). Germline V CDR1 and CDR2: SGHTA, FQGNSA. CDR3 length equals 14 residues. This CDR3 reads CATTLTGANYGNTF. DNA of the CDR3: TGTGCCACCACTCTTACAGGAGCTAACTATGGCAACACCTTC.

Remarks on this clonotype: The conserved closing phenylalanine or tryptophan is absent in this CDR3, likely reflecting a read error. It is unclear where the CDR3 begins or ends on the DNA, so no DNA is shown, and the CDR3 is as TCRdb lists it. The chain carries TRBV6-2 or TRBV6-3 and TRBJ2-1; the table calls TRBD1, which could not be checked here. The CDR3 is 18 residues long, counting both termini. Germline values: CDR1 MNHEY, CDR2 SVGEGT. CDR3 amino acids: CASSYSSGAISYEQYFGS.

Notes on this clonotype: Since a much larger clone is just one base distant, this may be a read error. The chain has TRBV10-3 and TRBJ2-1; TRBD1 or TRBD2 may be the D gene (5 bases each). This CDR3 spans 12 amino acids. V was shortened by 6 bases and J by 10 bases, with 13 bases between the two germline ends. Looked up from germline, CDR1 is ENHRY and CDR2 is SYGVKD. CDR3 protein: CAISPGLYEQFF. The CDR3 nucleotides are TGTGCCATCAGCCCGGGGCTCTACGAGCAGTTCTTC.

This clonotype was seen a handful of times. The chain combines TRBV7-8 with TRBJ1-2; D is undetermined. The V and J ends lost 5 bases and 4 bases respectively, with 17 bases between them. The CDR3 covers 15 residues. CDR1 SGHVS and CDR2 FQNEAQ come from the germline V gene. CDR3 amino acids: CASSPADTVSYGYTF. Written as DNA, the CDR3 is TGTGCCAGCAGCCCAGCAGATACAGTGAGCTATGGCTACACCTTC.

This clonotype turned up a few times. This may arise from a read error, as a much more abundant clone is one base away. The chain has TRBV11-2 and TRBJ2-1; D uncertain. The J call may be faulty, since TRBJ2-7 better matches the DNA end. CDR3 length equals 15 residues. Germline CDR1 and CDR2: SGHAT and FQNNGV. The CDR3 DNA reads as TGTGCCAGCAGCTTCTCGCGGAGCTCCTACAATGAGCAGTACTTC. This codes for CASSFSRSSYNEQYF.

This clonotype was seen ten or more times. The V call is TRBV25-1, the J call TRBJ2-5, with 10 nucleotides matching TRBD1. The J call may not be correct, given that the DNA end is closer to TRBJ2-7. The CDR3 contains 14 residues. Per germline, CDR1 MGHDK and CDR2 SYGVNS. In nucleotides, the CDR3 is TGTGCCAGCATTCCGGGACAGGGGCCCCCCGAGCAGTACTTC. Translated: CASIPGQGPPEQYF.

A word on this clonotype: The CDR3 carries no conserved terminal phenylalanine or tryptophan, so it likely arises from a read error. Because the CDR3's place on the DNA is in doubt, the DNA is left out and the CDR3 is given as listed by TCRdb. The V and J genes are TRBV7-3 and TRBJ2-3; TRBD2, the table's D call, was not compared with the DNA. The germline V gene encodes CDR1 SGHTA and CDR2 FQGTGA. The CDR3 numbers 17 amino acids, ends counted. CDR3 region: CASSLTASGRAGQFFGP.

This clonotype was detected ten times or more. The DNA is omitted, as the CDR3 cannot be located on it reliably, and the CDR3 follows TCRdb's listing. This chain links TRBV6-1 with TRBJ2-6; TRBD1, the D gene given by the table, was not confirmed from the DNA. Germline V gene lookup returns CDR1 MNHNS and CDR2 SASEGT. The CDR3 numbers 15 amino acids, ends counted. CDR3: CASSLTGEIWLHLRF.

This clonotype was seen at least ten times. A much more abundant neighbour one base away suggests this may be a read error. The rearrangement uses TRBV7-9 and TRBJ2-5, with TRBD1 identical over 7 bases. This CDR3 contains 14 residues. The trim removed 2 bases at V and 11 bases at J, leaving 11 bases unmatched. CDR1 is SEHNR and CDR2 is FQNEAQ in the germline V gene (reference sequence). The CDR3 DNA reads as TGTGCCAGCAGCTTAACCCAGGGGGAAAATGAGCAGTACTTC. This gives the protein CASSLTQGENEQYF.

The chain combines TRBV15 with TRBJ2-7, with TRBD2 identical over 7 bases. With V trimmed by 3 bases and J by 7 bases, 9 bases remained unmatched. This CDR3 is built from 14 residues. CDR1 and CDR2 (germline): LNHNV, YYDKDF (reference sequence). The CDR3 loop is CATSRGGEPPEQYF. In nucleotides, the CDR3 is TGTGCCACCAGCAGGGGGGGGGAGCCCCCAGAGCAGTACTTC.

Comment on this clonotype: A clone one base away is much larger, so this may be a read error. This sequence joins TRBV7-9 and TRBJ1-1, with 8 positions matching TRBD2. Gene TRBJ2-1 matches the end of the DNA better, so the J call may be wrong. Germline loops: CDR1 SEHNR, CDR2 FQNEAQ (reference sequence). The CDR3 has 19 residues. The CDR3 DNA reads as TGTGCCAGCAGCTCCGGAGCGGGAGAGGCACCCCCGAGTTCCTACGAGCAGTTCTTC. Translation: CASSSGAGEAPPSSYEQFF.

This clonotype was seen repeatedly, ten times or more. This sequence joins TRBV10-2 and TRBJ2-1; D perhaps matches TRBD1 (6 bases). The germline gives CDR1 WSHSY, CDR2 SAAADI. V lost 6 bases and J lost 10, with 16 bases in between. This CDR3 is built from 13 residues. CDR3 in amino acids: CASRARGGGEQFF. CDR3 bases: TGCGCCAGCAGGGCCCGTGGTGGGGGCGAGCAGTTCTTC.

This clonotype is medium-sized (0.01 to 0.1%) by share. The chain couples TRBV10-3 to TRBJ2-7; 16 bases map to TRBD2. The V segment lost 3 bases and the J segment 5 bases; nucleotides outside the gene matches: 7. Germline-derived CDR1 and CDR2 are ENHRY and SYGVKD. This CDR3 spans 17 amino acids. CDR3 loop: CAISELGLAGGNDEQYF. CDR3 nucleotide sequence: TGTGCCATCAGTGAACTGGGACTAGCGGGAGGGAACGACGAGCAGTACTTC.

The rearrangement joins TRBV6-1 to TRBJ1-2; 9 nucleotides line up with TRBD1. The CDR3 is 13 residues long. In germline, CDR1 is MNHNS, CDR2 SASEGT. J gave up 6 bases and V 7 bases, and 6 bases lay outside the gene matches. The CDR3 sequence is CASIDRGTDGYTF. CDR3 DNA: TGTGCCAGCATCGACAGGGGGACGGATGGCTACACCTTC.

This clonotype was detected many times. The gene calls are TRBV28 and TRBJ2-7, with 7 bases matching TRBD2. V lost 6 bases and J lost 6; bases outside the gene matches: 5. Germline loops: CDR1 MDHEN, CDR2 SYDVKM. CDR3 length: 12 amino acids. DNA of the CDR3: TGTGCCAGCAGGCGCTCTAGCGGCGAGCAGTACTTC. It encodes CASRRSSGEQYF. The whole variable domain, remainder taken from reference TRBV28 and TRBJ2-7, is DVKVTQSSRYLVKRTGEKVFLECVQDMDHENMFWYRQDPGLGLRLIYFSYDVKMKEKGDIPEGYSVSREKKERFSLILESASTNQTSMYLCASRRSSGEQYFGPGTRLTVT.

This clonotype is termed medium-sized. This rearrangement joins TRBV7-6 to TRBJ2-5; 8 positions match TRBD2. V was clipped by 0 bases and J by 0 bases; unmatched bases: 6. The CDR3 is made up of 17 amino acids. Looked up from germline, CDR1 is SGHVS and CDR2 is FNYEAQ. In nucleotides, the CDR3 is TGTGCCAGCAGCTTAGCGGCGGGAGGAGGTGACCAAGAGACCCAGTACTTC. It is translated as CASSLAAGGGDQETQYF.

CDR3 nucleotide sequence: TGCAGCGTTGCTATAAAGGGGACGGGCAGTTACGAGCAGTACTTC. Its protein is CSVAIKGTGSYEQYF. The chain has TRBV29-1 and TRBJ2-7; possibly TRBD1 or TRBD2 for D (5 bases each). The V gene's germline CDR1 is SQVTM and CDR2 ANQGSEA. This CDR3 comprises 15 residues. The germline V and J ends were trimmed by 4 bases and 4 bases, with 20 bases remaining between them.

This clonotype was observed at least ten times. The chain recombines TRBV19 with TRBJ2-7; D may be TRBD2 (6 bases). The CDR3 is 13 residues long. Germline V CDR1 and CDR2: LNHDA, SQIVND (reference sequence). The V end lost 6 bases, the J end lost 4 bases, and 13 bases lay between the germline ends. CDR3 DNA: TGTGCCAGTAGAGGAGGGGCTACTTACGAGCAGTACTTC. This sequence encodes CASRGGATYEQYF.

J is TRBJ1-2 and V is TRBV27, with TRBD1 identical over 8 bases. The CDR3 loop spans 14 amino acids. CDR1 and CDR2 (germline): MNHEY, SMNVEV (reference sequence). The V and J ends lost 6 bases and 4 bases, in that order; junction bases with no gene match: 7. The CDR3 loop is CASRRDRGSYGYTF. The DNA for the CDR3 is TGTGCCAGCAGACGAGACAGGGGAAGCTATGGCTACACCTTC.

This clonotype was counted ten times or more. V and J are TRBV11-1 and TRBJ1-1; 9 positions match TRBD1. V lost 7 bases and J lost 0; bases outside the gene matches: 9. The germline gives CDR1 SGHAT, CDR2 FQDESV (reference sequence). This CDR3 contains 16 residues. CDR3: CASNRAGQGMNTEAFF. For the CDR3, the DNA is TGTGCCAGCAACCGGGCGGGACAGGGAATGAACACTGAAGCTTTCTTT.